The 21 T cell receptor beta chains given below trace back to one sample, sequenced in a study of blood T cell repertoires in COVID-19. Some clones are missing from TCRdb's copy, which holds only in-frame ones; the method was immunoSEQ multiplex PCR. The data contain roughly 150,000 clones, 84% of them singletons. What was sequenced was PBMCs or T cells enriched from blood (not recorded which). The receptors come from a man aged 45-65 years in a cohort exposed to, infected with or recovered from COVID-19 (not recorded which).

The chain recombines TRBV5-5 with TRBJ2-7; possibly TRBD2 for D (6 bases). The CDR3 sequence is 15 residues long. The V end was cut by 4 bases, the J end by 0 bases, with 14 bases between. Germline loops: CDR1 SGHKS, CDR2 YYEKEE (reference sequence). CDR3 sequence reads: CASSRYSGHSYEQYF. CDR3 DNA: TGTGCCAGCAGCCGATATAGCGGTCACTCCTACGAGCAGTACTTC.

This chain joins TRBV28 and TRBJ1-2, with TRBD1 matching 9 bases. The CDR3 totals 18 residues. The junction had 15 bases not matched to a gene; V was cut back by 3 bases and J by 4 bases. Germline CDR1 reads MDHEN; CDR2 reads SYDVKM. The CDR3 is CASSLGTGTYSELYGYTF. In DNA form, the CDR3 reads TGTGCCAGCAGTTTGGGGACAGGGACTTATTCGGAACTCTATGGCTACACCTTC.

The chain carries TRBV7-6 and TRBJ2-5; D unclear. The CDR3 totals 18 residues. CDR1 and CDR2 from the germline V gene are SGHVS and FNYEAQ. V was clipped by 1 base and J by 2 bases, with 20 bases between them. The CDR3 loop reads CASSLEGLAGPVQETQYF. CDR3 nucleotide sequence: TGTGCCAGCAGCTTAGAAGGATTGGCAGGCCCCGTACAAGAGACCCAGTACTTC. Full variable domain (rest looked up from reference TRBV7-6 and TRBJ2-5): GAGVSQSPRYKVTKRGQDVALRCDPISGHVSLYWYRQALGQGPEFLTYFNYEAQQDKSGLPNDRFSAERPEGSISTLTIQRTEQRDSAMYRCASSLEGLAGPVQETQYFGPGTRLLVL.

The chain combines TRBV4-1 with TRBJ2-5, with TRBD1 matching 12 bases. The CDR3 consists of 17 residues. Germline lookup yields CDR1 MGHRA and CDR2 YSYEKL. V lost 0 bases, J lost 5 bases, and 7 bases stayed unmatched. The CDR3 nucleotides read TGCGCCAGCAGCCAAGAACCGGGACAGGGGGCCAGGGAGACCCAGTACTTC. It specifies CASSQEPGQGARETQYF.

The chain recombines TRBV12-3 or TRBV12-4 with TRBJ2-7; tentatively, D is TRBD1 (5 bases). Trimming cost V 5 bases and J 3 bases, with 8 bases left between them. This CDR3 region has 12 residues. The chain's CDR3 is CASSPDSYEQYF. The CDR3 nucleotides read TGTGCCAGCAGTCCCGACAGCTACGAGCAGTACTTC.

V and J are TRBV28 and TRBJ2-7; the D gene is possibly TRBD1 (6 bases). The CDR3 is 13 residues long. The germline CDR1 and CDR2 sequences are MDHEN and SYDVKM. Trimming removed 7 bases from V and 6 bases from J, with 16 bases in between. The CDR3 nucleotides are TGTGCCAGCACCCTCAACGTAGGGGGCGAGCAGTACTTC. Protein: CASTLNVGGEQYF.

The chain uses TRBV10-3 and TRBJ2-7; TRBD2 is a possible D gene (6 bases). The V end lost 7 bases, the J end lost 6 bases, and 16 bases lay between the germline ends. The germline gives CDR1 ENHRY, CDR2 SYGVKD. The CDR3 loop spans 13 amino acids. DNA for the CDR3: TGTGCCATCACCAGGGACGCGCGGGGCGAGCAGTACTTC. It encodes CAITRDARGEQYF.

The CDR3 spells CASSPTSGKQETQYF. CDR3 in DNA: TGTGCCAGCTCGCCGACTAGCGGGAAACAAGAGACCCAGTACTTC. The rearrangement joins TRBV18 to TRBJ2-5, with TRBD2 matching over 11 bases. The trim removed 6 bases at V and 2 bases at J, leaving 5 bases unmatched. CDR1 is KGHSH, CDR2 LQKENI, per germline. CDR3 length equals 15 residues.

This clone was detected a few times. The chain links TRBV3-1 (or the pseudogene TRBV3-2) to TRBJ2-3; the match to TRBD2 covers 8 bases. The CDR3 loop spans 16 amino acids. CDR1 and CDR2 (germline): LGHDT, YNNKEL (reference sequence). Trimming cost V 3 bases and J 0 bases; bases outside gene matches: 5. For the CDR3, the DNA is TGTGCCAGCAGCCAGACTAGCGACCCTAGCACAGATACGCAGTATTTT. This codes for CASSQTSDPSTDTQYF.

The chain uses TRBV18 and TRBJ2-5; D is perhaps TRBD2 (8 bases). CDR3 length equals 16 residues. Germline CDR1 is KGHSH and CDR2 is LQKENI. V was trimmed by 0 bases and J by 5 bases, leaving 16 bases between them. The CDR3 DNA reads TGTGCCAGCTCACCACCGCGGGGGGACAGACGGGAGACCCAGTACTTC. Residues: CASSPPRGDRRETQYF. Looking up the rest from reference TRBV18 and TRBJ2-5 gives the full variable domain: NAGVMQNPRHLVRRRGQEARLRCSPMKGHSHVYWYRQLPEEGLKFMVYLQKENIIDESGMPKERFSAEFPKEGPSILRIQQVVRGDSAAYFCASSPPRGDRRETQYFGPGTRLLVL.

The CDR3 sequence is CASSSGQGAHEQYF. The CDR3 DNA reads as TGCGCCAGCAGCTCGGGACAGGGGGCCCACGAGCAGTACTTC. The chain employs TRBV5-1 and TRBJ2-7; 12 nucleotides line up with TRBD1. V lost 3 bases and J lost 5; bases outside the gene matches: 3. Germline V gives CDR1 SGHRS, CDR2 YFSETQ. The CDR3 runs 14 residues.

V gene TRBV15 combines with J gene TRBJ2-7; 9 nucleotides agree with TRBD1. Trimming removed 1 base from V and 3 bases from J; junction bases left unmatched: 4. CDR1 and CDR2 (germline): LNHNV, YYDKDF (reference sequence). The CDR3 is made up of 15 amino acids. DNA of the CDR3: TGTGCCACCAGCAGAGCTGACAGGGGGGACTACGAGCAGTACTTC. Protein product: CATSRADRGDYEQYF. Using reference TRBV15 and TRBJ2-7 for the parts outside the CDR3, the full variable domain is DAMVIQNPRYQVTQFGKPVTLSCSQTLNHNVMYWYQQKSSQAPKLLFHYYDKDFNNEADTPDNFQSRRPNTSFCFLDIRSPGLGDTAMYLCATSRADRGDYEQYFGPGTRLTVT.

DNA for the CDR3: TGTGCCAGCAGCTTGGTAAGGGGGCTAGACACTGAAGCTTTCTTT. It yields the protein CASSLVRGLDTEAFF. This chain connects TRBV5-6 to TRBJ1-1; 7 bases align to TRBD1. V was clipped by 0 bases and J by 3 bases; unmatched bases: 5. Germline-derived CDR1 and CDR2 are SGHDT and YYEEEE. CDR3 size: 15 residues.

This clone has more than one count but fewer than ten. V usage is TRBV18 and J usage is TRBJ1-3, with 11 bases matching TRBD1. V shed 5 bases and J 9 bases; nucleotides not matched to a gene: 12. The CDR3 has 16 residues. Germline values: CDR1 KGHSH, CDR2 LQKENI. CDR3 sequence (DNA): TGTGCCAGCTCAAGAGCGGACAGGGGGCGACGAGGCACCATATATTTT. This translates into CASSRADRGRRGTIYF.

V and J are TRBV19 and TRBJ1-3, with 7 bases that match TRBD1. The CDR3 runs to 14 residues. V trimming: 4 bases; J trimming: 8 bases; junction bases outside the gene matches: 8. The germline gives CDR1 LNHDA, CDR2 SQIVND (reference sequence). The CDR3 DNA follows: TGTGCCAGTAGTAGGGACAGAGTGGATTACACCATATATTTT. It encodes CASSRDRVDYTIYF.

The gene calls are TRBV4-2 and TRBJ2-3; 7 bases are a match to TRBD1. Germline CDR1 is LGHNA and CDR2 is YNFKEQ. The J segment lost 3 bases and the V segment lost 0 bases, leaving 9 bases of the junction unmatched. This CDR3 comprises 17 residues. The CDR3: CASSQDPIGGGTDTQYF. The CDR3 region has the DNA TGTGCCAGCAGCCAAGACCCAATAGGGGGCGGGACAGATACGCAGTATTTT.

The rearrangement uses TRBV7-6 and TRBJ1-6; TRBD1 might be the D (6 bases). The CDR3 has 17 amino acids. V was shortened by 5 bases and J by 7 bases, with 21 bases between the two germline ends. Germline loops: CDR1 SGHVS, CDR2 FNYEAQ. The DNA for the CDR3 is TGTGCCAGCAGCGAAGCCTTAGGAGGGGGGGCGAATTCACCCCTCCACTTT. Protein sequence: CASSEALGGGANSPLHF.

The chain is built from TRBV9 and TRBJ1-2, with no clear D. CDR1 is SGDLS and CDR2 is YYNGEE in the germline V gene. The CDR3 consists of 10 residues. V was pared by 7 bases and J by 4 bases, with 5 bases between. The CDR3 DNA reads TGTGCCAGCGCGGGCTATGGCTACACCTTC. It encodes CASAGYGYTF. The complete variable domain, with remaining parts taken from reference TRBV9 and TRBJ1-2, reads DSGVTQTPKHLITATGQRVTLRCSPRSGDLSVYWYQQSLDQGLQFLIQYYNGEERAKGNILERFSAQQFPDLHSELNLSSLELGDSALYFCASAGYGYTFGSGTRLTVV.

The rearrangement uses TRBV28 and TRBJ1-4; tentative D call: TRBD1 (5 bases). From germline, CDR1 is MDHEN and CDR2 SYDVKM. V lost 2 bases to trimming and J lost 0 bases, with 7 bases between them. The CDR3 covers 15 residues. The CDR3 DNA reads as TGTGCCAGCAGTTTAGCGACAGCAACTAATGAAAAACTGTTTTTT. Its protein is CASSLATATNEKLFF.

The chain has TRBV5-6 and TRBJ1-1, with D uncertain. Per the germline V gene, CDR1 is SGHDT and CDR2 is YYEEEE. The CDR3 covers 14 residues. Trimming shortened V by 2 bases and J by 4 bases, and 12 bases separated the two germline ends. The CDR3 loop reads CASSLRSRGTEAFF. The DNA for the CDR3 is TGTGCCAGCAGCTTACGGTCGAGAGGCACTGAAGCTTTCTTT.

The rearrangement joins TRBV4-3 to TRBJ2-1; TRBD2 matches 8 bases. The CDR3 spans 12 residues. Unmatched junction bases numbered 5, after V lost 3 bases and J lost 13 bases. The germline gives CDR1 LGHNA, CDR2 YSLEER. In DNA form, the CDR3 reads TGCGCCAGCAGCCAGGTAGCGGGGCAACAGTTCTTC. This translates into CASSQVAGQQFF.